What follows describes a single T cell receptor (beta chain). The antigen remains undetermined. Germline CDR1 reads SGHAT; CDR2 reads FQDESV (reference sequence). The CDR3 has 21 residues. Trimming took off 8 bases at V and 0 bases at J, with 33 bases between the two ends. This sample stems from a study of glioma-infiltrating T cells. Study-level findings and limits: Gliomas, especially low-grade, showed above-expected tissue-blood divergence; non-neoplastic patients showed below.

Amplification of TCR alpha and beta CDR3 regions from RNA used iRepertoire nested multiplex PCR. Each CDR3 protein gets one entry after TCRdb re-called the multiplex PCR reads with MiXCR. The table has 100,000 to 150,000 distinct CDR3 sequences, 24% seen once. This TCR was recovered from a human donor with low-grade glioma or glioblastoma, undergoing nonglioma brain surgery, or in good health (not recorded which). Sequenced material: glioma tissue, nonneoplastic brain tissue, or PBMCs (not recorded which). This chain joins TRBV11-1 and TRBJ2-3; D is unclear. The CDR3 spells CASSRVNGQTQTSTSTDTQYF. The CDR3 DNA reads as TGTGCCAGCTCTCGGGTTAATGGGCAGACTCAGACGTCAACTAGCACAGATACGCAGTATTTT.